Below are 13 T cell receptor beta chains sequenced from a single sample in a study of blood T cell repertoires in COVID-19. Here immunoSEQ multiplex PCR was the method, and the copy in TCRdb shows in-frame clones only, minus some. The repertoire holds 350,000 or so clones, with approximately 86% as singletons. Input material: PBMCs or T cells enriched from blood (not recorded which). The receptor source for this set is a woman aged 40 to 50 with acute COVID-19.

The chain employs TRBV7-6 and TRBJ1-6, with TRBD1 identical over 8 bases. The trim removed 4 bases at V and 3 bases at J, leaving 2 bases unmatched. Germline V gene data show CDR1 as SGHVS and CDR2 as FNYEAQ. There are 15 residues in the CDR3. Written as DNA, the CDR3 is TGTGCCAGCAGCTCTGGACAGGGCTATAATTCACCCCTCCACTTT. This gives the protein CASSSGQGYNSPLHF.

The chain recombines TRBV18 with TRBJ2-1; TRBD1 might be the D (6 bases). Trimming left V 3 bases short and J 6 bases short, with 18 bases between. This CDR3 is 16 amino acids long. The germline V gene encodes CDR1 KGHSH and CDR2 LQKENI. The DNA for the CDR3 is TGTGCCAGCTCACCTCGCCAGGGGACGGGATCCAATGAGCAGTTCTTC. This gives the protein CASSPRQGTGSNEQFF.

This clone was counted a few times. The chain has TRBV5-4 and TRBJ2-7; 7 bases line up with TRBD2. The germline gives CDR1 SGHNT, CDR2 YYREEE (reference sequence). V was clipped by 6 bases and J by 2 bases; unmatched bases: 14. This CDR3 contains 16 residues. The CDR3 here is CASTGDERGEPYEQYF. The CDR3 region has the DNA TGTGCCAGCACCGGGGACGAACGGGGGGAGCCCTACGAGCAGTACTTC. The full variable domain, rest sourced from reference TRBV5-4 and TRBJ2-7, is ETGVTQSPTHLIKTRGQQVTLRCSSQSGHNTVSWYQQALGQGPQFIFQYYREEENGRGNFPPRFSGLQFPNYSSELNVNALELDDSALYLCASTGDERGEPYEQYFGPGTRLTVT.

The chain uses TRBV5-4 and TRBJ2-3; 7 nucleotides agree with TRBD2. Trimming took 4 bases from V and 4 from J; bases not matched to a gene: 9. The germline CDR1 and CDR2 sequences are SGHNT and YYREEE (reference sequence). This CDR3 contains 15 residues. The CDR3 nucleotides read TGTGCCAGCAGCGGACAAATGGCGGGGGCAGATACGCAGTATTTT. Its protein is CASSGQMAGADTQYF.

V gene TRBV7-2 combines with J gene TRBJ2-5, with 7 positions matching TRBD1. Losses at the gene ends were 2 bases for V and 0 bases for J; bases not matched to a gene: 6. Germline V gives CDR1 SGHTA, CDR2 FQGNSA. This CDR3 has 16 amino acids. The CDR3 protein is CASSLTGQTNQETQYF. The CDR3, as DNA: TGTGCCAGCAGCTTAACGGGACAGACAAACCAAGAGACCCAGTACTTC.

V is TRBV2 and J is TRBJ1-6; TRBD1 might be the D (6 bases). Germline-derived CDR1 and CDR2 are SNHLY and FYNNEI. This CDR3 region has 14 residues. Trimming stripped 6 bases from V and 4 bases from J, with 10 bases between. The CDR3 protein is CASSPGAYNSPLHF. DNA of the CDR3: TGTGCCAGCAGCCCAGGGGCATATAATTCACCCCTCCACTTT.

The CDR3 DNA reads TGTGCCAGCAGTGAAGTGGGCAGGGCTGCAGGCTACACCTTC. Encoded protein: CASSEVGRAAGYTF. This rearrangement joins TRBV6-1 to TRBJ1-2; tentative D call: TRBD1 (5 bases). Looked up from germline, CDR1 is MNHNS and CDR2 is SASEGT. Trimming left V 1 base short and J 8 bases short, with 14 bases between. The CDR3 has 14 amino acids.

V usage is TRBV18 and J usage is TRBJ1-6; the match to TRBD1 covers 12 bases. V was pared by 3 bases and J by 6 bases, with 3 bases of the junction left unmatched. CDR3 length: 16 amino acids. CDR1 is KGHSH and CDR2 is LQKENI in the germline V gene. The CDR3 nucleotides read TGTGCCAGCTCACCTGGGACAGGGGGCCGTAATTCACCCCTCCACTTT. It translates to CASSPGTGGRNSPLHF.

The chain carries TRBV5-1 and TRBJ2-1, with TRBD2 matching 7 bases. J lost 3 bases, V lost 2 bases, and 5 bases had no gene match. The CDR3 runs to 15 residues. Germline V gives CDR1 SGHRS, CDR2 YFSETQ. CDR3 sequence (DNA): TGCGCCAGCAGCTTCGATCAGCGGGGCTACAATGAGCAGTTCTTC. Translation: CASSFDQRGYNEQFF.

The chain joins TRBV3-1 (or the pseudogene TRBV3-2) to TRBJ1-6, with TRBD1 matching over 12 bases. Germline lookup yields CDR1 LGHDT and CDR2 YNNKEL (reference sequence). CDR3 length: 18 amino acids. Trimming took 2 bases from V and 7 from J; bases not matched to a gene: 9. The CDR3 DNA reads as TGTGCCAGCAGCCAAAGTCCCGGGACAGGGGGCGGAAATTCACCCCTCCACTTT. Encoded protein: CASSQSPGTGGGNSPLHF.

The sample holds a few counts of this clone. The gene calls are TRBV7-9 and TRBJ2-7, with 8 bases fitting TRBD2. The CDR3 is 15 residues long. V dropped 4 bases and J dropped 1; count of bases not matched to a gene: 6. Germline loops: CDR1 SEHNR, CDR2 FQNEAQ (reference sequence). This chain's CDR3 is CASSSGGDPSYEQYF. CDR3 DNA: TGTGCCAGCAGCTCGGGAGGGGACCCTTCCTACGAGCAGTACTTC.

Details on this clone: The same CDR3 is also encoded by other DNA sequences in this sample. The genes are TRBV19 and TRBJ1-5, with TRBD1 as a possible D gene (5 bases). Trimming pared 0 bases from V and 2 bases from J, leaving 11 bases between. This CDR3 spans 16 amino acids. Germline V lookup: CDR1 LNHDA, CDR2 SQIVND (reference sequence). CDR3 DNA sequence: TGTGCCAGTAGTATAGAATCAGGAGGGGGCAATCAGCCCCAGCATTTT. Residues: CASSIESGGGNQPQHF.

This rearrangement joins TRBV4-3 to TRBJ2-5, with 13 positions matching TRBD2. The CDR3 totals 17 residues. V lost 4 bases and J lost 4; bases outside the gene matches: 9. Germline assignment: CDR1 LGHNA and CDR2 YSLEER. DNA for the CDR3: TGCGCCAGCAGCCGCCATAGGACTAGCGGGAGTATAGAGACCCAGTACTTC. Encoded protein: CASSRHRTSGSIETQYF.